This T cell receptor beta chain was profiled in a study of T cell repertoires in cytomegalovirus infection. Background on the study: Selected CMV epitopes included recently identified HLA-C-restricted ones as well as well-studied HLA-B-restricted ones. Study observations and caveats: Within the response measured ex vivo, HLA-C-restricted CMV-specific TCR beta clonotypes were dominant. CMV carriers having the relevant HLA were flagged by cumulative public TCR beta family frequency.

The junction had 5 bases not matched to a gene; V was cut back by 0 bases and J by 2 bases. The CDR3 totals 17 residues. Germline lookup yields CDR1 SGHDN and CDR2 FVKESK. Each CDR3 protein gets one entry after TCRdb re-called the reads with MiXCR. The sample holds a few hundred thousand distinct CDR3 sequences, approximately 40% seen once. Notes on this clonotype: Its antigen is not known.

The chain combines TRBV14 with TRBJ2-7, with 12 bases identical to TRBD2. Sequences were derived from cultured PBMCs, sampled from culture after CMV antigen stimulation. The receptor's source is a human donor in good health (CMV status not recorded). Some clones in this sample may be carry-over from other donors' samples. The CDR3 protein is CASSQDLAGGPPYEQYF. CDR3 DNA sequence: TGTGCCAGCAGCCAAGACCTAGCGGGGGGGCCCCCCTACGAGCAGTACTTC. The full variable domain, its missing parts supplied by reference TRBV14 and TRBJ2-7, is EAGVTQFPSHSVIEKGQTVTLRCDPISGHDNLYWYRRVMGKEIKFLLHFVKESKQDESGMPNNRFLAERTGGTYSTLKVQPAELEDSGVYFCASSQDLAGGPPYEQYFGPGTRLTVT.